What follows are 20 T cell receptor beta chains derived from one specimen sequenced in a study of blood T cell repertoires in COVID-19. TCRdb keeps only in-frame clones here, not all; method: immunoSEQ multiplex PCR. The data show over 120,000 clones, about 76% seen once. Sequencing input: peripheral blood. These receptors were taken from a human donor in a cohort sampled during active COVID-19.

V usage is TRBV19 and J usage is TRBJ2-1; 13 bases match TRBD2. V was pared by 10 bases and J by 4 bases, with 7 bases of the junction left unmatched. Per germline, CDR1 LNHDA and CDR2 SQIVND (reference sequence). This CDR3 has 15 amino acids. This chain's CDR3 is CATQPGLAGYNEQFF. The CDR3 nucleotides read TGTGCCACACAGCCGGGACTAGCGGGGTACAATGAGCAGTTCTTC.

CDR3 in amino acids: CASSVGVVSTDTQYF. Written as DNA, the CDR3 is TGTGCCAGCAGCGTAGGTGTAGTTAGCACAGATACGCAGTATTTT. The chain links TRBV9 to TRBJ2-3; D unclear. The ends were cut back, 0 bases at V and 0 bases at J, with 8 bases in the middle. CDR1 and CDR2 (germline): SGDLS, YYNGEE. This CDR3 is built from 15 residues. Combining the CDR3 with reference TRBV9 and TRBJ2-3 gives the whole variable domain DSGVTQTPKHLITATGQRVTLRCSPRSGDLSVYWYQQSLDQGLQFLIQYYNGEERAKGNILERFSAQQFPDLHSELNLSSLELGDSALYFCASSVGVVSTDTQYFGPGTRLTVL.

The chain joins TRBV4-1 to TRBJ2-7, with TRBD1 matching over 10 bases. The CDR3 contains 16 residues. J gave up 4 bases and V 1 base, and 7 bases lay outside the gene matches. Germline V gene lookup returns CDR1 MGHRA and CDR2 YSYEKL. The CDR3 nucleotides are TGCGCCAGCAGCCAAGCACTGACAGGGGGCCAATACGAGCAGTACTTC. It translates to CASSQALTGGQYEQYF.

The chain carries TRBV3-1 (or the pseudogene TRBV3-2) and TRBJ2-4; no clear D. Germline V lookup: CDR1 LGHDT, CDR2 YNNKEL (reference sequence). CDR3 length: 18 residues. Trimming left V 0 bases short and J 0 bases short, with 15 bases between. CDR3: CASSQERTDPIAKNIQYF. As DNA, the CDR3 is TGTGCCAGCAGCCAAGAACGTACCGATCCTATAGCCAAAAACATTCAGTACTTC.

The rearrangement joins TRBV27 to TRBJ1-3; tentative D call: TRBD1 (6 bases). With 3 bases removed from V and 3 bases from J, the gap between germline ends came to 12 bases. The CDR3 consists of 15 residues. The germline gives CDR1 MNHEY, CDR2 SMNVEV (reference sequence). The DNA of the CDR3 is TGTGCCAGCAGTTTCGGCAGGGGTGGTGGAAACACCATATATTTT. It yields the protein CASSFGRGGGNTIYF.

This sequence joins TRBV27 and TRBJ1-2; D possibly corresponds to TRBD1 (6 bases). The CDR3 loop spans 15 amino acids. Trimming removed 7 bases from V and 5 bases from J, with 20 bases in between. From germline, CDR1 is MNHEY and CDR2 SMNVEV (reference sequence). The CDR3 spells CASTPGALTGYGYTF. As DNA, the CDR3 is TGTGCCAGCACCCCAGGGGCCCTAACGGGGTATGGCTACACCTTC.

The CDR3 coding sequence is TGCGCCAGCAGCCAAGGCGCGGCTAGCGGGAGGTACGAGCAGTACTTC. Protein: CASSQGAASGRYEQYF. The chain combines TRBV4-3 with TRBJ2-7, with TRBD2 matching 11 bases. Germline trimming cut 1 base from V and 4 bases from J; bases unmatched to any gene: 6. The CDR3 is made up of 16 amino acids. CDR1 and CDR2 from the germline V gene are LGHNA and YSLEER.

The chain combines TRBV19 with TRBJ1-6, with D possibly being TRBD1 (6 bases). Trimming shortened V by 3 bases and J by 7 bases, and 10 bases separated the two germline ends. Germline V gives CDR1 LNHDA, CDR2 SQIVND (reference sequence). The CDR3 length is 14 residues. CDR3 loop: CASSMRTANSPLHF. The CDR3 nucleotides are TGTGCCAGTAGTATGCGGACAGCCAATTCACCCCTCCACTTT.

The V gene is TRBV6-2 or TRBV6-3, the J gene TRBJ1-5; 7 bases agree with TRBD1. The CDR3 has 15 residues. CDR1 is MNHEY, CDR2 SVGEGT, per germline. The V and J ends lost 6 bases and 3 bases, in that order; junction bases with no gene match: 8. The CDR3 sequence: CASSRATGINQPQHF. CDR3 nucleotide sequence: TGTGCCAGCAGCCGCGCGACAGGGATCAATCAGCCCCAGCATTTT.

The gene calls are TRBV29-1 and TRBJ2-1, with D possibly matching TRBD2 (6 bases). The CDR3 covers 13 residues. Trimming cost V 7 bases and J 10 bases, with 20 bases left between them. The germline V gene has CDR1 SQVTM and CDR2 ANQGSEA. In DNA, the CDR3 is TGCAGCGCTAGCGCTCGGGAGCTTGGGGAGCAGTTCTTC. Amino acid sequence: CSASARELGEQFF.

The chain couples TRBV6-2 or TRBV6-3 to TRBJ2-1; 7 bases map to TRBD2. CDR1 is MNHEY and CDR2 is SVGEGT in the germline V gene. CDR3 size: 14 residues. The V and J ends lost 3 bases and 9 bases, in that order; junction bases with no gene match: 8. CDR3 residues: CASSYGGSSGEQFF. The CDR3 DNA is TGTGCCAGCAGTTATGGCGGGAGCTCAGGTGAGCAGTTCTTC.

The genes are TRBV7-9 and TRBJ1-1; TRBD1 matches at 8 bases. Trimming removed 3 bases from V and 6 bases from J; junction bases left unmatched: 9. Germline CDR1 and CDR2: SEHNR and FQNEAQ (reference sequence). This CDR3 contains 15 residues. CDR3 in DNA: TGTGCCAGCAGCTTTTCCGTTGCAGGGGGCTCTGAAGCTTTCTTT. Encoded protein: CASSFSVAGGSEAFF.

CDR3 nucleotide sequence: TGTGCCACCAGTGATTCGGGGGGCAGAGGCTACGAGCAGTACTTC. Translated: CATSDSGGRGYEQYF. V and J are TRBV24-1 and TRBJ2-7; D perhaps matches TRBD2 (7 bases). Germline values: CDR1 KGHDR, CDR2 SFDVKD. The CDR3 length is 15 residues. The ends were cut back, 2 bases at V and 3 bases at J, with 13 bases in the middle.

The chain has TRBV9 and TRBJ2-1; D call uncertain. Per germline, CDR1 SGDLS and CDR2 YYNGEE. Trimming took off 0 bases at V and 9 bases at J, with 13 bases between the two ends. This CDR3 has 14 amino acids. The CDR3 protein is CASSVDPKMSEQFF. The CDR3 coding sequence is TGTGCCAGCAGCGTAGACCCCAAGATGAGTGAGCAGTTCTTC. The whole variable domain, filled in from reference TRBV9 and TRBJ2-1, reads DSGVTQTPKHLITATGQRVTLRCSPRSGDLSVYWYQQSLDQGLQFLIQYYNGEERAKGNILERFSAQQFPDLHSELNLSSLELGDSALYFCASSVDPKMSEQFFGPGTRLTVL.

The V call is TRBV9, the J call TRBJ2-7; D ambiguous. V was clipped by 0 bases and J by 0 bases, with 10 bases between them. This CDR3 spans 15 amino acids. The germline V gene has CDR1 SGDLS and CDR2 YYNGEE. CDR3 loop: CASSVGGSYSYEQYF. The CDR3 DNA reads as TGTGCCAGCAGCGTAGGAGGCAGTTACTCCTACGAGCAGTACTTC.

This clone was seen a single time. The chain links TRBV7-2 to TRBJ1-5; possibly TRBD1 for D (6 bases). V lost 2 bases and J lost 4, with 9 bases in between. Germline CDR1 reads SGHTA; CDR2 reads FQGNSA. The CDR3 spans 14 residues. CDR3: CASSLRQGNQPQHF. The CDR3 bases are TGTGCCAGCAGCTTAAGGCAGGGGAATCAGCCCCAGCATTTT.

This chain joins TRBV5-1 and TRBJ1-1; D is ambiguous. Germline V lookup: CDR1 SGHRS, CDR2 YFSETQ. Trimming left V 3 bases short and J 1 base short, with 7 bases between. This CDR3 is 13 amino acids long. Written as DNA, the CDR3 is TGCGCCAGCAGCTCTCAGGCGAACACTGAAGCTTTCTTT. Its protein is CASSSQANTEAFF.

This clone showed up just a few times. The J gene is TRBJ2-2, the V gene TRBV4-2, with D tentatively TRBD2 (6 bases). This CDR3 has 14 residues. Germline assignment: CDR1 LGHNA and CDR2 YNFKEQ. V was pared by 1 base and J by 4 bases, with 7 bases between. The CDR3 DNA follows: TGTGCCAGCAGCCAAGGGACTACCACCGGGGAGCTGTTTTTT. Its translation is CASSQGTTTGELFF.

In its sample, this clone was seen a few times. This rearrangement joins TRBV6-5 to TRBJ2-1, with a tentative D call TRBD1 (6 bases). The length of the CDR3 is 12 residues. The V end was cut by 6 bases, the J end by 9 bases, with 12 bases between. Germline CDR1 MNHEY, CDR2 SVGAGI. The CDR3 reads CASRLTGSEQFF. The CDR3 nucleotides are TGTGCCAGCAGACTCACAGGGTCTGAGCAGTTCTTC.

CDR3 in DNA: TGTGCCACCAGTGATCCCTCGACTAGCAACACCGGGGAGCTGTTTTTT. This gives the protein CATSDPSTSNTGELFF. The chain has TRBV24-1 and TRBJ2-2; 7 positions match TRBD2. Germline V gives CDR1 KGHDR, CDR2 SFDVKD. After removal of 3 bases from V and 2 bases from J, the junction contained 5 bases not matched to a gene. This CDR3 has 16 amino acids.